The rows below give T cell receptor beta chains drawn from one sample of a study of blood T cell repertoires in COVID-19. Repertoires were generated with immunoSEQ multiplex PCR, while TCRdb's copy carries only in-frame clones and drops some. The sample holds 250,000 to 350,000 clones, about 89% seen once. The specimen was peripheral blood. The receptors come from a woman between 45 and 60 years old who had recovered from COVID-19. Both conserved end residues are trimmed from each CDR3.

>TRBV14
ASSQSGTGGAGEQY
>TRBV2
ASTRLQGGETQY
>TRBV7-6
ASSPGTSGIYEQY
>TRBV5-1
ASSMALELETQY
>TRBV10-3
AIGAAGEETQY
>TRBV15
ATSHGGVAGGGETQY
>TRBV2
ASSELAGRAGNEQF
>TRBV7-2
ASSASGSYEQF
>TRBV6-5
ASSSPGQGSTEAF
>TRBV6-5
ASSADRGLSYGYT
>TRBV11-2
ASSLRGGRSYNEQF
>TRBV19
ASSKMRDSGVDEQF
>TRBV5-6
ASSLVGGTSGREEQF
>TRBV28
ASSPVKREGGYNEQF
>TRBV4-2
ASSQTSRDEQY
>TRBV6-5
ASSYEGLNTEAF
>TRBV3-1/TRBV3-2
ASSQGLPNEQF
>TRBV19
ASSRQVREETQY
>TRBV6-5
ASRTEIGNTIY
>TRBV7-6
ASSLDTGLGTEAF
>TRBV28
ASSRYRTLSNQPQH
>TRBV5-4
ASSLLGTGGETQY
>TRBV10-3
AILTGLNTIY
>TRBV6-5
ASSYSTVRNGEKLF
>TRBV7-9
ASSRYIRESGANVLT
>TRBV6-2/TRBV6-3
ASSSYIRAKQETQY
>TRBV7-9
ASSLAFSGLSNYGYT
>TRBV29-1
SVGAVNTEAF
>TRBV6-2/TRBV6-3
ASSYGLARETQY
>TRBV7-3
ASSWGLAGWDEQF
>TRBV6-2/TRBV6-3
ASSYGGAPGQGADTQY
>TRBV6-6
ASSLGTGVPQPQH
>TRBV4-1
ASSQEPSSSTDTQY
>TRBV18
ASSTGQGRGNEKLF
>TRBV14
ASSFGLAGRETQY
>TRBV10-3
AISQRQGQNYGYT
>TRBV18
ASSRDSQETQY
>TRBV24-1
ATSEAGTGFFEGGYT
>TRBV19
ASSIGTGEGTQY
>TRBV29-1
SVEVSYEQY
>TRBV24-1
ATSDPVAGGDDEQF
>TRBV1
TSSHFPLLGAGVSNTEAF
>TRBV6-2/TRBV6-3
ASSSTVTGELF
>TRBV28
ASFGEPQAF
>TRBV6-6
ASSYGQGALETQY
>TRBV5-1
ASSPMTSGAGELF